Reported below is one T cell receptor beta chain. Antigen specificity is unknown. The data derive from a study of cytomegalovirus exposure and HLA in healthy donors. Whole-study results and caveats: Several top significant clusters appeared, in a later analysis, to be linked to common viral pathogens. Researchers reported from a later analysis that most CMV-associated TCR beta chains appeared HLA-restricted. No immune exposure information besides CMV serostatus was available.

Researchers ran the PCR with 60 Vbeta and 13 Jbeta primers. Generated by immunoSEQ multiplex PCR, the TCRdb table keeps only in-frame clones and is missing some. The sample lists tens of thousands of clones; 70% to 85% were seen once. Germline V gene data show CDR1 as MNHEY and CDR2 as SVGAGI. The CDR3 is made up of 15 amino acids. The V end lost 5 bases, the J end lost 1 base, and 12 bases lay between the germline ends. The sequence came from a man in his 60s in good health and CMV-seropositive. The source material was PBMCs. V usage is TRBV6-5 and J usage is TRBJ1-3; possibly TRBD1 for D (5 bases). The CDR3 loop is CASSLMTDSGNTIYF. The CDR3 DNA is TGTGCCAGCAGTCTGATGACAGATTCTGGAAACACCATATATTTT.